This T cell receptor (beta chain) was documented in a study of technical replicates of blood from a handful of donors. The CDR3 has 15 amino acids. CDR1 is MGHRA, CDR2 YSYEKL, per germline. Trimming left V 1 base short and J 1 base short, with 10 bases between. Data came from immunoSEQ multiplex PCR; TCRdb stores just in-frame clones and leaves some out. The sample shows some 82,000 clones, around 94% of them seen only once. The specimen sequenced was T cells isolated from PBMCs. This chain uses TRBV4-1 with TRBJ1-1; D remains ambiguous. The receptor was derived from a human donor in good health. The CDR3 protein is CASSQVAGGNTEAFF. The DNA of the CDR3 is TGCGCCAGCAGCCAAGTCGCAGGTGGGAACACTGAAGCTTTCTTT.